The 25 T cell receptor beta chains below come from one sample, sequenced in a study of blood T cell repertoires in COVID-19. Data came from immunoSEQ multiplex PCR; TCRdb stores just in-frame clones and leaves some out. The sample carries 150,000 to 200,000 clones, 86% recorded once. Source material: peripheral blood. Source of these receptors: a man between 65 and 85 years old with acute or convalescent COVID-19.

The chain employs TRBV4-3 and TRBJ2-5; unclear D gene. The CDR3 covers 14 residues. Germline assignment: CDR1 LGHNA and CDR2 YSLEER. With 0 bases removed from V and 3 bases from J, the gap between germline ends came to 8 bases. The chain's CDR3 is CASSQDLFKETQYF. Here the CDR3 DNA reads TGCGCCAGCAGCCAAGATTTGTTTAAAGAGACCCAGTACTTC.

This chain joins TRBV2 and TRBJ2-5, with a possible D match to TRBD2 (5 bases). The V end was cut by 6 bases, the J end by 5 bases, with 19 bases between. The V gene's germline CDR1 is SNHLY and CDR2 FYNNEI. The length of the CDR3 is 15 residues. The CDR3 coding sequence is TGTGCCAGCAGGGAGGCCGGGAATGTCTATGAGACCCAGTACTTC. Translating it yields CASREAGNVYETQYF.

This clone was seen once. V usage is TRBV6-5 and J usage is TRBJ1-3; no reliable D call. Germline lookup yields CDR1 MNHEY and CDR2 SVGAGI. The V end was cut by 0 bases, the J end by 0 bases, with 9 bases between. The CDR3 is 16 amino acids. This CDR3 is CASSYSTDYSGNTIYF. DNA for the CDR3: TGTGCCAGCAGTTACTCGACGGACTACTCTGGAAACACCATATATTTT.

This chain joins TRBV27 and TRBJ1-1; maybe TRBD1 (6 bases). This CDR3 is 15 amino acids long. CDR1 MNHEY and CDR2 SMNVEV come from the germline V gene (reference sequence). V gave up 8 bases and J gave up 1 base, with 17 bases separating them. CDR3 bases: TGTGCCAGCTTTCCTTGGGGGGGGCAGAACACTGAAGCTTTCTTT. Translating gives CASFPWGGQNTEAFF.

The chain couples TRBV5-4 to TRBJ1-5; TRBD1 is a possible D gene (6 bases). Germline V lookup: CDR1 SGHNT, CDR2 YYREEE (reference sequence). Trimming removed 2 bases from V and 2 bases from J, with 14 bases in between. The CDR3 sequence is 16 residues long. The chain's CDR3 is CASSFYRDSGNQPQHF. The CDR3 DNA sequence: TGTGCCAGCAGCTTCTACAGGGATTCGGGCAATCAGCCCCAGCATTTT.

The chain joins TRBV5-4 to TRBJ2-5; possible D gene TRBD2, 5 bases. This CDR3 region has 14 residues. Deletions cut 0 bases from V and 2 bases from J, with 8 bases between. Germline loops: CDR1 SGHNT, CDR2 YYREEE (reference sequence). The CDR3, as DNA: TGTGCCAGCAGCTTGGCGCAGCGGCAAGAGACCCAGTACTTC. It codes for CASSLAQRQETQYF. The whole variable domain, remainder taken from reference TRBV5-4 and TRBJ2-5, is ETGVTQSPTHLIKTRGQQVTLRCSSQSGHNTVSWYQQALGQGPQFIFQYYREEENGRGNFPPRFSGLQFPNYSSELNVNALELDDSALYLCASSLAQRQETQYFGPGTRLLVL.

V usage is TRBV7-8 and J usage is TRBJ2-1; TRBD2 might be the D (5 bases). Germline-derived CDR1 and CDR2 are SGHVS and FQNEAQ. V was clipped by 2 bases and J by 4 bases, with 9 bases between them. The CDR3 is made up of 14 amino acids. CDR3 region: CASSLRTSYNEQFF. Here the CDR3 DNA reads TGTGCCAGCAGCTTAAGGACTTCTTACAATGAGCAGTTCTTC.

This chain uses TRBV18 with TRBJ1-6, with 9 bases that match TRBD1. The CDR3 spans 17 residues. The V gene's germline CDR1 is KGHSH and CDR2 LQKENI. The trim removed 8 bases at V and 10 bases at J, leaving 18 bases unmatched. CDR3 in amino acids: CASLHREQGAIGSPLHF. In nucleotides, the CDR3 is TGTGCCAGCCTCCACAGGGAACAGGGGGCGATCGGATCACCCCTCCACTTT.

V gene TRBV29-1 combines with J gene TRBJ2-3; D perhaps matches TRBD2 (5 bases). There are 13 residues in the CDR3. CDR1 is SQVTM and CDR2 is ANQGSEA in the germline V gene. Trimming removed 6 bases at V and 1 base at J, with 11 bases between. The CDR3 DNA sequence: TGCAGCGTCTGTCATAGCGGCACAGATACGCAGTATTTT. It translates to CSVCHSGTDTQYF.

This clone was found a few times. The rearrangement joins TRBV9 to TRBJ2-2, with D uncertain. Germline V gene lookup returns CDR1 SGDLS and CDR2 YYNGEE. V gave up 10 bases and J gave up 0 bases, with 16 bases separating them. The CDR3 extends over 15 amino acids. CDR3 sequence (DNA): TGTGCCGCAACAAAGAACAAACCGAACACCGGGGAGCTGTTTTTT. This encodes CAATKNKPNTGELFF.

The chain employs TRBV7-2 and TRBJ2-2; D is unresolved. CDR1 is SGHTA and CDR2 is FQGNSA in the germline V gene. This CDR3 comprises 12 residues. V lost 3 bases, J lost 11 bases, and 10 bases lay in between. For the CDR3, the DNA is TGTGCCAGCAGCTTCGCGAGGAACGAGCTGTTTTTT. It translates to CASSFARNELFF.

The chain combines TRBV5-6 with TRBJ1-2; D uncertain. This CDR3 spans 13 amino acids. V lost 2 bases to trimming and J lost 7 bases, with 12 bases between them. The germline CDR1 and CDR2 sequences are SGHDT and YYEEEE. The CDR3 region is CASSFWRARGYTF. Written as DNA, the CDR3 is TGTGCCAGCAGCTTCTGGAGGGCGCGTGGCTACACCTTC.

V and J are TRBV29-1 and TRBJ2-7, with TRBD2 as a possible D gene (5 bases). This CDR3 comprises 10 residues. With 5 bases removed from V and 7 bases from J, the gap between germline ends came to 9 bases. The V gene's germline CDR1 is SQVTM and CDR2 ANQGSEA. The CDR3 DNA is TGCAGCGTTCATCGCGGGGAGCAGTACTTC. Protein: CSVHRGEQYF.

This clone has only a few counts. V gene TRBV19 combines with J gene TRBJ2-1; 10 nucleotides match TRBD2. Looked up from germline, CDR1 is LNHDA and CDR2 is SQIVND (reference sequence). With 6 bases clipped from V and 7 bases from J, the junction kept 6 bases outside the gene matches. The CDR3 sequence is 14 residues long. Here the CDR3 reads CASSPSGSINEQFF. The DNA of the CDR3 is TGTGCCAGTAGCCCTAGCGGGAGTATAAATGAGCAGTTCTTC.

The genes are TRBV3-1 (or the pseudogene TRBV3-2) and TRBJ1-3, with 9 bases fitting TRBD1. The J segment lost 4 bases and the V segment lost 6 bases, leaving 4 bases of the junction unmatched. Germline assignment: CDR1 LGHDT and CDR2 YNNKEL (reference sequence). The CDR3 covers 14 residues. The CDR3 is CASRPGQGGNTIYF. CDR3 in DNA: TGTGCCAGCAGGCCCGGACAGGGGGGAAACACCATATATTTT.

In this sample, this clone turned up many times. This chain links TRBV4-2 with TRBJ1-2, with D possibly TRBD1 on 6 matching bases. Germline-derived CDR1 and CDR2 are LGHNA and YNFKEQ. Deletions cut 6 bases from V and 4 bases from J, with 18 bases between. The CDR3 is 15 amino acids. This CDR3 reads CASRAGEGQTYGYTF. For the CDR3, the DNA is TGTGCCAGCAGGGCAGGAGAGGGACAAACCTATGGCTACACCTTC.

This clone was recorded once. The chain couples TRBV5-1 to TRBJ1-1; TRBD1 is a possible D gene (5 bases). V lost 0 bases, J lost 1 base, and 7 bases lay in between. This CDR3 contains 14 residues. The germline V gene has CDR1 SGHRS and CDR2 YFSETQ. The CDR3 sequence: CASSLDRSNTEAFF. The CDR3 DNA sequence: TGCGCCAGCAGCTTGGACAGGTCGAACACTGAAGCTTTCTTT.

This chain uses TRBV15 with TRBJ1-1; no clear D gene. This CDR3 contains 13 residues. CDR1 is LNHNV and CDR2 is YYDKDF in the germline V gene (reference sequence). The ends were cut back, 2 bases at V and 2 bases at J, with 6 bases in the middle. The CDR3 here is CATSRSLNTEAFF. CDR3 bases: TGTGCCACCAGCAGAAGCCTAAACACTGAAGCTTTCTTT.

The V gene is TRBV12-5, the J gene TRBJ1-1, with D hard to call. The germline V and J ends were trimmed by 0 bases and 8 bases, with 13 bases remaining between them. Germline CDR1 reads LGHNT; CDR2 reads FRNRAP. The CDR3 contains 14 residues. The CDR3 is CASGLVRSGSEAFF. CDR3 in DNA: TGTGCTAGTGGTTTGGTACGGTCGGGATCAGAAGCTTTCTTT.

The rearrangement uses TRBV9 and TRBJ1-2, with D possibly matching TRBD1 (5 bases). CDR3 length equals 12 residues. From germline, CDR1 is SGDLS and CDR2 YYNGEE. Trimming pared 0 bases from V and 9 bases from J, leaving 9 bases between. CDR3: CASSVVEGSYTF. Here the CDR3 DNA reads TGTGCCAGCAGCGTAGTGGAGGGGAGCTACACCTTC.

CDR3 protein: CAWRYRDREGGELFF. Written as DNA, the CDR3 is TGTGCCTGGCGATACCGGGACAGGGAGGGCGGGGAGCTGTTTTTT. The V gene is TRBV30, the J gene TRBJ2-2; TRBD1 matches 9 bases. V shed 5 bases, J shed 7 bases, and the junction held 11 bases outside the gene matches. This CDR3 contains 15 residues. Germline lookup yields CDR1 GTSNPN and CDR2 SVGIG (reference sequence). Supplemented by reference TRBV30 and TRBJ2-2, the full variable domain reads SQTIHQWPATLVQPVGSPLSLECTVEGTSNPNLYWYRQAAGRGLQLLFYSVGIGQISSEVPQNLSASRPQDRQFILSSKKLLLSDSGFYLCAWRYRDREGGELFFGEGSRLTVL.

The V and J genes are TRBV7-7 and TRBJ1-1; 10 bases agree with TRBD1. The V gene end was trimmed by 3 bases and the J gene end by 4 bases; junction bases not matched to a gene: 11. The CDR3 is 17 residues long. Per germline, CDR1 SSHAT and CDR2 FNYEAQ (reference sequence). CDR3 sequence reads: CASSFRDRGPRSTEAFF. The CDR3 DNA follows: TGTGCCAGCAGCTTTCGGGACAGGGGCCCCAGGTCCACTGAAGCTTTCTTT.

The gene calls are TRBV7-2 and TRBJ2-5; D might be TRBD2 (6 bases). Germline V gene data show CDR1 as SGHTA and CDR2 as FQGNSA. CDR3 length: 16 amino acids. V was clipped by 4 bases and J by 1 base, with 16 bases between them. CDR3 protein: CASSSQPRGIQETQYF. CDR3 nucleotide sequence: TGTGCCAGCAGCTCTCAACCCCGCGGGATCCAAGAGACCCAGTACTTC.

V is TRBV11-1 and J is TRBJ2-7, with 9 positions matching TRBD2. V gave up 4 bases and J gave up 0 bases; unmatched junction bases: 7. The CDR3 has 16 residues. Germline CDR1 reads SGHAT; CDR2 reads FQDESV (reference sequence). The CDR3 sequence is CASSSPTSGLSYEQYF. As DNA, the CDR3 is TGTGCCAGCAGCTCCCCGACTAGCGGCCTCTCCTACGAGCAGTACTTC.

CDR3 sequence: CAISRQGASGELFF. The CDR3 nucleotides read TGTGCCATCAGTAGACAGGGGGCGTCCGGGGAGCTGTTTTTT. The rearrangement uses TRBV10-3 and TRBJ2-2; 10 bases map to TRBD1. CDR3 length: 14 amino acids. Germline CDR1 reads ENHRY; CDR2 reads SYGVKD. J gave up 6 bases and V 5 bases, and 3 bases lay outside the gene matches.